Listed below are T cell receptor beta chains from one sample, sequenced in a study of blood T cell repertoires in COVID-19. Profiled with immunoSEQ multiplex PCR; TCRdb holds only in-frame clones, not every one. The table records 50,000 to 60,000 clones, 75% to 85% of them present only once. Material: peripheral blood. These receptors were obtained from a human donor in a cohort sampled during active COVID-19. The CDR3 runs from the conserved cysteine through the conserved F or W. D genes are given only for firm matches. Clone size is shown for a subset of rows, as once, few, many or a class of expanded clone.

>TRBD1|NA|TRBV4-3|TRBJ2-2
TGCGCCAGCAGCCCCGACAGGGTTCACACCGGGGAGCTGTTTTTT
CASSPDRVHTGELFF
>NA|few|TRBV5-4|TRBJ2-5
TGTGCCAGCAGCTTGGGCGGGACAGCCGGAGAGACCCAGTACTTC
CASSLGGTAGETQYF
>TRBD1|medium-sized|TRBV6-6|TRBJ1-3
TGTGCCAGCAGTAAGGGACAGGGGGCTCGTGGAAACACCATATATTTT
CASSKGQGARGNTIYF
>TRBD1|NA|TRBV9|TRBJ2-5
TGTGCCAGCTCCGATACAGGGGTGAGGGAGACCCAGTACTTC
CASSDTGVRETQYF
>NA|NA|TRBV1|TRBJ2-1
TGCACCAGCAGCCAAAACGGGCTATCTGGGGCATCGTGGGGGCAGTTCTTC
CTSSQNGLSGASWGQFF
>NA|NA|TRBV7-3|TRBJ2-5
TGTGCCAGCAGCTCCGCAGGCCGGGGGGAGACCCAGTACTTC
CASSSAGRGETQYF
>TRBD2|few|TRBV27|TRBJ2-3
TGTGCCAGCAGGGGAAGGCATACTAGCGCCATCACAGATACGCAGTATTTT
CASRGRHTSAITDTQYF
>NA|NA|TRBV14|TRBJ1-1
TGTGCCAGCAGCCAAGCCGGACATTACACTGAAGCTTTCTTT
CASSQAGHYTEAFF
>TRBD1|NA|TRBV6-2/TRBV6-3|TRBJ2-5
TGTGCCAGCAGTACCCGGGACAGGGGGCGAGAGACCCAGTACTTC
CASSTRDRGRETQYF
>TRBD2|NA|TRBV7-8|TRBJ2-7
TGTGCCAGCAACCCTAGCGGGAGCTACGAGCAGTACTTC
CASNPSGSYEQYF
>NA|once|TRBV11-2|TRBJ1-4
TGTGCCAGCAGCTCGTCTTCAACTAATGAAAAACTGTTTTTT
CASSSSSTNEKLFF
>NA|NA|TRBV28|TRBJ1-6
TGTGCCTCCCAAGTGGGCAATTCACCCCTCCACTTT
CASQVGNSPLHF
>NA|NA|TRBV5-1|TRBJ1-5
TGCGCCAGCAGCTTGGGGGCAGGAAACAATCAGCCCCAGCATTTT
CASSLGAGNNQPQHF
>NA|NA|TRBV7-9|TRBJ2-2
TGTGCCAGCAGCACACGGCTAGAAGGTGGCGGGGAGCTGTTTTTT
CASSTRLEGGGELFF
>NA|once|TRBV5-1|TRBJ2-7
TGCGCCAGCAGCTTGGTGCAGGCCGCGGGGGAGCAGTACTTC
CASSLVQAAGEQYF
>NA|NA|TRBV5-4|TRBJ2-2
TGTGCCAGCAGCTTGGGCGAAGCGAACACCGGGGAGCTGTTTTTT
CASSLGEANTGELFF
>TRBD1|NA|TRBV28|TRBJ2-4
TGTGCCAGCAGTGGGGACAGCTTAAACATTCAGTACTTC
CASSGDSLNIQYF
>TRBD2|few|TRBV6-2/TRBV6-3|TRBJ2-7
TGTGCCAGCAGTCGCCCGACTAGCGGGAGGGCCCCTAGCGAGCAGTACTTC
CASSRPTSGRAPSEQYF
>NA|NA|TRBV5-1|TRBJ1-6
TGCGCCAGCAGCTTGGGGGGGCAGAATTCACCCCTCCACTTT
CASSLGGQNSPLHF
>NA|NA|TRBV5-1|TRBJ1-1
TGCGCCAGCAGCTTGAGTCAGGGGACTGAAGCTTTCTTT
CASSLSQGTEAFF
>NA|NA|TRBV5-4|TRBJ1-1
TGTGCCAGCTTGTCCGATCCGGTGGTGAACACTGAAGCTTTCTTT
CASLSDPVVNTEAFF
>TRBD1|NA|TRBV2|TRBJ1-4
TGTGCCAGCAGCCTAGACAGGGGCACGAATGAAAAACTGTTTTTT
CASSLDRGTNEKLFF
>TRBD1|once|TRBV29-1|TRBJ2-3
TGCAGCGTTGCGCAGGGGGCTAGCACAGATACGCAGTATTTT
CSVAQGASTDTQYF
>TRBD2|NA|TRBV28|TRBJ2-1
TGTGCCAGCAGTCCTAGCGGGAGGCCCCATGAGCAGTTCTTC
CASSPSGRPHEQFF
>NA|NA|TRBV15|TRBJ2-1
TGTGCCACCAGCAGAGAGGCTCACGGGGACAATGAGCAGTTCTTC
CATSREAHGDNEQFF
>TRBD1|NA|TRBV10-3|TRBJ2-2
TGTGCCATCACCTGGGACAGCAGGACCGGGGAGCTGTTTTTT
CAITWDSRTGELFF
>NA|NA|TRBV15|TRBJ2-7
TGTGCCACCAGCGTCCTTCCCGCGGGCGAGCAGTACTTC
CATSVLPAGEQYF
>NA|once|TRBV12-3/TRBV12-4|TRBJ2-5
TGTGCCAGCAGTTTACTAGCCCAAGAGACCCAGTACTTC
CASSLLAQETQYF
>NA|few|TRBV10-3|TRBJ2-3
TGTGCCATCAGTTGGGAGGGGGGAGATACGCAGTATTTT
CAISWEGGDTQYF
>TRBD1|NA|TRBV18|TRBJ2-5
TGTGCCAGCTCACCAGGACAGGCGGAGACCCAGTACTTC
CASSPGQAETQYF
>NA|NA|TRBV5-1|TRBJ2-5
TGCGCCAGCAGCTTGGGGCTCAGTCAAGAGACCCAGTACTTC
CASSLGLSQETQYF
>TRBD2|NA|TRBV7-3|TRBJ2-1
TGTGCCAGCAGCCCGCTAGCGGGGACCAATGAGCAGTTCTTC
CASSPLAGTNEQFF
>TRBD1|NA|TRBV19|TRBJ2-1
TGTGCCAGTAGTATAGCGGACAGGGCTTGGGATGAGCAGTTCTTC
CASSIADRAWDEQFF
>NA|once|TRBV3-1/TRBV3-2|TRBJ2-3
TGTGCCAGCAGCCAAGGACTCACCACAGATACGCAGTATTTT
CASSQGLTTDTQYF
>TRBD1|NA|TRBV14|TRBJ1-3
TGTGCCAGCAGCCAACTACAGGGGTTCTCTGGAAACACCATATATTTT
CASSQLQGFSGNTIYF
>NA|NA|TRBV28|TRBJ2-2
TGTGCCAGCCTAGGGGGAGCCCCCGCCTCCACCGGGGAGCTGTTTTTT
CASLGGAPASTGELFF
>NA|NA|TRBV18|TRBJ2-3
TGTGCCAGCTCACCGACGGTGGACTACACAGATACGCAGTATTTT
CASSPTVDYTDTQYF
>TRBD1|NA|TRBV7-9|TRBJ1-2
TGTGCCAGCAGCTTGGGGACAGGGGGCGCGAAGAACTATGGCTACACCTTC
CASSLGTGGAKNYGYTF
>NA|NA|TRBV7-2|TRBJ1-3
TGTGCCAGCAGCCCAAGACAGTTGGGGGCAAGTGGAAACACCATATATTTT
CASSPRQLGASGNTIYF
>TRBD1|NA|TRBV3-1/TRBV3-2|TRBJ1-4
TGTGCCAGCAGCGAATACCGGGACAGGGTTGAAAAACTGTTTTTT
CASSEYRDRVEKLFF
>NA|NA|TRBV24-1|TRBJ2-7
TGTGCCACCAGTGCGGGGGGCGAATACGAGCAGTACTTC
CATSAGGEYEQYF
>NA|once|TRBV7-9|TRBJ2-3
TGTGCCAGCAGCTTAGTTGCGGGGTCCACAGATACGCAGTATTTT
CASSLVAGSTDTQYF
>NA|few|TRBV5-6|TRBJ1-5
TGTGCCAGCAGCTTGGGACTAACTAGCAATCAGCCCCAGCATTTT
CASSLGLTSNQPQHF
>TRBD1|few|TRBV14|TRBJ2-7
TGTGCCAGCAGCCGACAGGGGTCGAGCTCCTACGAGCAGTACTTC
CASSRQGSSSYEQYF
>NA|many|TRBV9|TRBJ2-7
TGTGCCAGCAGCGTCGATGGTGGGAGTGCCTACGAGCAGTACTTC
CASSVDGGSAYEQYF
>NA|NA|TRBV5-1|TRBJ1-3
TGCGCCAGCAGCGCGACAGGCGACTCTGGAAACACCATATATTTT
CASSATGDSGNTIYF
>TRBD1|NA|TRBV6-5|TRBJ2-1
TGTGCCAGCAGTTTCGGACAGGGGGGCAATGAGCAGTTCTTC
CASSFGQGGNEQFF
>NA|NA|TRBV6-5|TRBJ2-7
TGTGCCAGCAGTCTTAGGACAGATTCCTACGAGCAGTACTTC
CASSLRTDSYEQYF
>TRBD2|NA|TRBV13|TRBJ2-3
TGTGCCAGCAGCTTAGGGACTAGCGTATCAGATACGCAGTATTTT
CASSLGTSVSDTQYF